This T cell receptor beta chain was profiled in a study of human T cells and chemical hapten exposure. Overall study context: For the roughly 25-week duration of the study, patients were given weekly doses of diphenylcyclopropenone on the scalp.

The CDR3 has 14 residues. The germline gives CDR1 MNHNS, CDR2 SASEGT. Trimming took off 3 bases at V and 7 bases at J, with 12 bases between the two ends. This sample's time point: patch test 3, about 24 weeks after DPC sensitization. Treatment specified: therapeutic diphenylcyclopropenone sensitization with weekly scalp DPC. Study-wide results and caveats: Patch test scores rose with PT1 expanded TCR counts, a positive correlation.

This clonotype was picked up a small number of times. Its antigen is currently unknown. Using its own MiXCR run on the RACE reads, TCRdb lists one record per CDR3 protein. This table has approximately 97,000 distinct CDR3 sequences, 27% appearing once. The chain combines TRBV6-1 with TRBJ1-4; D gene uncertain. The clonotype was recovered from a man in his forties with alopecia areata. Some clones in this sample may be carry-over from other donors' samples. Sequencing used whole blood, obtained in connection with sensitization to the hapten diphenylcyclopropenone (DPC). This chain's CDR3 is CASSDGVFGEKLFF. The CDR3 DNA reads TGTGCCAGCAGTGACGGGGTGTTTGGTGAAAAACTGTTTTTT.